This TCR beta chain was identified in a study of T cells after yellow fever vaccination. Whole-study findings and limits: Abundant bulk-population clonotypes could contaminate the FACS-sorted repertoires. After the booster, approximately 96% of CD4 and 75% to 90% of CD8 primary-response clones were re-detected.

As TCR cDNA was made by 5'RACE template switching, a universal primer site and UMIs were added. In TCRdb, the 5' RACE reads were re-called with MiXCR into one record per CDR3 protein. The top ten hold 30% to 40% of the sample, which has 120,000 or so distinct CDR3 sequences, 8% to 10% seen once. A word on this clonotype: What it binds is not known.

Trimming shortened V by 4 bases and J by 0 bases, and 18 bases separated the two germline ends. This CDR3 region has 18 residues. The germline V gene has CDR1 LGHNA and CDR2 YNFKEQ. The rearrangement uses TRBV4-2 and TRBJ1-4, with D perhaps matching TRBD1 (5 bases). Here the sequenced sample was CD8+ T cells sorted from PBMCs, taken on the day of the yellow fever booster vaccination. The receptor's source is a man aged 18 to 35 who received the YFV17D yellow fever vaccine. The CDR3 reads CASSPLGALISTNEKLFF. DNA of the CDR3: TGTGCCAGCAGCCCGCTCGGGGCATTAATTTCAACTAATGAAAAACTGTTTTTT.